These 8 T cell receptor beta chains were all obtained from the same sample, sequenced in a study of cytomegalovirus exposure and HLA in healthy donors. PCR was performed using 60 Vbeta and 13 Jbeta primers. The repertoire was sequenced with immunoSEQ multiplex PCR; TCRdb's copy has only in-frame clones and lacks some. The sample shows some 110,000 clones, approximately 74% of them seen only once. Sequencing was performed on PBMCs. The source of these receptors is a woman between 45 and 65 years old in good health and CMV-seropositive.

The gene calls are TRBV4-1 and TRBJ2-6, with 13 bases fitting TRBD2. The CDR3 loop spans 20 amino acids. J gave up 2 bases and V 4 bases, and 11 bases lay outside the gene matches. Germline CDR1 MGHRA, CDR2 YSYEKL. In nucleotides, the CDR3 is TGCGCCAGCAGCCGAACCCGCCAAACTAGCGGGGGGGCTGGGGCCAACGTCCTGACTTTC. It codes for CASSRTRQTSGGAGANVLTF.

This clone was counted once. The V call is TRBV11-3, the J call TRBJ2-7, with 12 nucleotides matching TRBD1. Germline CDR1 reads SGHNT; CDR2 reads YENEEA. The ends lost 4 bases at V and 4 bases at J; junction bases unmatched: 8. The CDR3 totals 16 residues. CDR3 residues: CASSSGDRGQGYEQYF. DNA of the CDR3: TGTGCCAGCAGCTCCGGGGACAGGGGGCAGGGGTACGAGCAGTACTTC.

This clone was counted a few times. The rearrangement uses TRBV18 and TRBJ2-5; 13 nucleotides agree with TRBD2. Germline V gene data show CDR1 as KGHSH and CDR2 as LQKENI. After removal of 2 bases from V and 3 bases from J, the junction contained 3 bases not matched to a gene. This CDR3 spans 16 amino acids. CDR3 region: CASSPGTSGEKETQYF. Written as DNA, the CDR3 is TGTGCCAGCTCACCAGGGACTAGCGGGGAGAAAGAGACCCAGTACTTC. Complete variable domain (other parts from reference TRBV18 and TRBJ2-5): NAGVMQNPRHLVRRRGQEARLRCSPMKGHSHVYWYRQLPEEGLKFMVYLQKENIIDESGMPKERFSAEFPKEGPSILRIQQVVRGDSAAYFCASSPGTSGEKETQYFGPGTRLLVL.

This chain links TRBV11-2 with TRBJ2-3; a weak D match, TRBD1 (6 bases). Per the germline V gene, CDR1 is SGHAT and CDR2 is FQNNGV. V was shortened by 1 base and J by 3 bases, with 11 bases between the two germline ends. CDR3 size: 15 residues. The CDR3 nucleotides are TGTGCCAGCAGCTTAGGGGGTACAGGGACAGATACGCAGTATTTT. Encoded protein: CASSLGGTGTDTQYF.

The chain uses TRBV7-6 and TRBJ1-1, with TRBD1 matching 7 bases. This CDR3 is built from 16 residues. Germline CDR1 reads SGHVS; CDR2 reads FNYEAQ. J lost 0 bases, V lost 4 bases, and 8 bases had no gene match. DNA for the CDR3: TGTGCCAGCAGCTCCAGACAGGGCCAGATGAACACTGAAGCTTTCTTT. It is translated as CASSSRQGQMNTEAFF.

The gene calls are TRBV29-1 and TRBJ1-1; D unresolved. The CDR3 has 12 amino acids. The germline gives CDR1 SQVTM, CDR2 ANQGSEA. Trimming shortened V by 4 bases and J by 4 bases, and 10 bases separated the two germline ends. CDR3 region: CSVVSGSTEAFF. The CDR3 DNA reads TGCAGCGTTGTCTCCGGGAGCACTGAAGCTTTCTTT. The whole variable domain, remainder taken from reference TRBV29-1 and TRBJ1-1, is SAVISQKPSRDICQRGTSLTIQCQVDSQVTMMFWYRQQPGQSLTLIATANQGSEATYESGFVIDKFPISRPNLTFSTLTVSNMSPEDSSIYLCSVVSGSTEAFFGQGTRLTVV.

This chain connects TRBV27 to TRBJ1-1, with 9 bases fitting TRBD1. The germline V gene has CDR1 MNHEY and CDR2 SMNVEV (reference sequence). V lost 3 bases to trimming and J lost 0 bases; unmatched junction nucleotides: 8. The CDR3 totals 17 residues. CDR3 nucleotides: TGTGCCAGCAGTTTCCTTAGGACAGGGGCCATGAACACTGAAGCTTTCTTT. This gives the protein CASSFLRTGAMNTEAFF.

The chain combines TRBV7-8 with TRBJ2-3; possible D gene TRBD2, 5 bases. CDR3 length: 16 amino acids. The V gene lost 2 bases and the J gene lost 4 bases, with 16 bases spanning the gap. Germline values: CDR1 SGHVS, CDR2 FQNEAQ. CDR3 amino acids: CASSLFNAGEADTQYF. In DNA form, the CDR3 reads TGTGCCAGCAGCTTATTTAATGCGGGCGAGGCAGATACGCAGTATTTT.